A single sample gave rise to the 12 T cell receptor beta chains below, sequenced in a study of shared clonotypes between healthy human individuals. Sequencing was performed with immunoSEQ multiplex PCR; in TCRdb, only in-frame clones are kept and a portion is missing. The sample lists about 490,000 clones; less than 80% were seen once. Sequencing used PBMCs. These receptors originate from a woman aged 40-49 years in good health. Some clones in this sample may be carry-over from other donors' samples.

Details on this clone: Since the CDR3 does not end with the conserved phenylalanine or tryptophan, this likely comes from a read error. The DNA is omitted, as the CDR3 cannot be located on it reliably, and the CDR3 follows TCRdb's listing. CDR3 sequence reads: CAWSGDTTYEQCL. The J gene is TRBJ2-7, the V gene TRBV30; the table calls TRBD1, which could not be checked here. The CDR3 is 13 amino acids long, termini counted. CDR1 and CDR2 from the germline V gene are GTSNPN and SVGIG (reference sequence).

The table lists this clone with a count of one. The J gene is TRBJ2-7, the V gene TRBV28, with TRBD2 identical over 10 bases. Germline V lookup: CDR1 MDHEN, CDR2 SYDVKM. There are 15 residues in the CDR3. J was trimmed by 2 bases and V by 6 bases; bases with no gene match: 7. For the CDR3, the DNA is TGTGCCAGCAGATTACTAGCGGGAAGGGCCTACGAGCAGTACTTC. Encoded protein: CASRLLAGRAYEQYF.

The V and J genes are TRBV9 and TRBJ2-3; perhaps TRBD2 as D (5 bases). This CDR3 comprises 15 residues. Germline CDR1 SGDLS, CDR2 YYNGEE. Trimming removed 0 bases at V and 2 bases at J, with 10 bases between. The CDR3 DNA reads as TGTGCCAGCAGCGTAGCGTGGGGAGACACAGATACGCAGTATTTT. Encoded protein: CASSVAWGDTDTQYF.

The table lists this clone with a count of one. The gene calls are TRBV30 and TRBJ2-7, with no clear D. This CDR3 has 12 amino acids. Germline-derived CDR1 and CDR2 are GTSNPN and SVGIG (reference sequence). V lost 2 bases and J 1 base, leaving 6 bases between the germline ends. The CDR3: CAWSPYSYEQYF. CDR3 DNA: TGTGCCTGGAGTCCGTATTCCTACGAGCAGTACTTC.

With regard to this clone: With a far larger clone one base away, a read error is the likely cause. The same CDR3 also results from other DNA sequences found in this sample. This sequence joins TRBV7-8 and TRBJ2-7; D is undetermined. Looked up from germline, CDR1 is SGHVS and CDR2 is FQNEAQ. Trimming removed 6 bases from V and 2 bases from J, with 17 bases in between. This CDR3 has 15 amino acids. The CDR3 DNA reads TGTGCCAGCAGTTTCCTCCGCTACTCGCCCTACGAGCAGTACTTC. It is translated as CASSFLRYSPYEQYF.

This chain uses TRBV18 with TRBJ2-2, with 10 bases that match TRBD1. The CDR3 is 14 residues long. Germline V CDR1 and CDR2: KGHSH, LQKENI. Trimming removed 5 bases from V and 6 bases from J; junction bases left unmatched: 3. Here the CDR3 reads CASSVDRGPGELFF. In nucleotides, the CDR3 is TGTGCCAGCTCAGTCGACAGGGGGCCCGGGGAGCTGTTTTTT.

The rearrangement joins TRBV5-1 to TRBJ1-2, with 8 nucleotides matching TRBD1. Germline values: CDR1 SGHRS, CDR2 YFSETQ. The V and J ends lost 0 bases and 3 bases, in that order; junction bases with no gene match: 10. CDR3 size: 17 residues. CDR3 amino acids: CASSLDRWTGSHYGYTF. The CDR3 DNA reads as TGCGCCAGCAGCTTGGACCGATGGACAGGGAGCCACTATGGCTACACCTTC.

The V call is TRBV13, the J call TRBJ2-1; 8 nucleotides align to TRBD2. This CDR3 contains 17 residues. Germline trimming cut 2 bases from V and 7 bases from J; bases unmatched to any gene: 13. The germline CDR1 and CDR2 sequences are PRHDT and FYEKMQ (reference sequence). CDR3 amino acids: CASSLPPGAGVVNEQFF. DNA of the CDR3: TGTGCCAGCAGCTTACCCCCCGGAGCGGGAGTGGTTAATGAGCAGTTCTTC. Filled out from reference TRBV13 and TRBJ2-1, the complete variable domain reads AAGVIQSPRHLIKEKRETATLKCYPIPRHDTVYWYQQGPGQDPQFLISFYEKMQSDKGSIPDRFSAQQFSDYHSELNMSSLELGDSALYFCASSLPPGAGVVNEQFFGPGTRLTVL.

V is TRBV6-1 and J is TRBJ2-2; 8 bases are a match to TRBD1. This CDR3 spans 13 amino acids. V lost 8 bases to trimming and J lost 5 bases; unmatched junction nucleotides: 4. In germline, CDR1 is MNHNS, CDR2 SASEGT. CDR3 sequence (DNA): TGTGCCAGCTGGCGGACAGGGACCGGGGAGCTGTTTTTT. Translated, it gives CASWRTGTGELFF.

The CDR3 reads CAWRIAGADTEAFF. CDR3 bases: TGTGCCTGGAGAATAGCGGGGGCGGACACTGAAGCTTTCTTT. The rearrangement links TRBV30 to TRBJ1-1; a possible D gene is TRBD1 (6 bases). This CDR3 is built from 14 residues. V lost 3 bases and J lost 3, with 14 bases in between. The germline V gene encodes CDR1 GTSNPN and CDR2 SVGIG (reference sequence).

This clone was detected many times. The chain joins TRBV28 to TRBJ1-4; D is ambiguous. V lost 7 bases to trimming and J lost 0 bases, with 6 bases between them. The germline CDR1 and CDR2 sequences are MDHEN and SYDVKM. This CDR3 comprises 13 residues. For the CDR3, the DNA is TGTGCCAGCAAAAACGCAACTAATGAAAAACTGTTTTTT. It codes for CASKNATNEKLFF.

The chain carries TRBV2 and TRBJ1-4; 10 positions match TRBD1. V dropped 4 bases and J dropped 6; count of bases not matched to a gene: 2. Looked up from germline, CDR1 is SNHLY and CDR2 is FYNNEI. The CDR3 covers 14 residues. In DNA, the CDR3 is TGTGCCAGCAGTGTGGACAGGGGGGATGAAAAACTGTTTTTT. Residues: CASSVDRGDEKLFF.